This T cell receptor (beta chain) was recorded in a study of shared clonotypes between healthy human individuals. Study observations and caveats: An anticipated effect of sequencing depth on clonotype sharing among donors was recognized.

Roughly 27,000 T cell genomes, or approximately 200 ng DNA, went into the sorted-subset replicate PCRs. Assay: immunoSEQ multiplex PCR; the TCRdb copy retains only in-frame clones and omits some. The profile covers roughly 1,000,000 clones, with around 78% appearing a single time and roughly 0.57% taken by the ten largest. In regard to this clone: Its matching antigen is unknown.

There were only Caucasian adults among the donors, and all lived in Nashville, Tennessee. Both subsets, CD45RA+ naive and CD45RA-negative memory, were split from the CD4+ cells. Germline CDR1 is MNHEY and CDR2 is SVGAGI. This CDR3 is 14 amino acids long. V was pared by 5 bases and J by 4 bases, with 15 bases between. The sequenced material came from memory CD4+ T cells from PBMCs. Subset here: CD45RA-negative fraction. This rearrangement joins TRBV6-5 to TRBJ2-7; the D gene could be TRBD1 or TRBD2 (5 bases each). This TCR derives from a man between 18 and 29 years old in good health. Some clones in this sample may be carry-over from other donors' samples. CDR3 sequence (DNA): TGTGCCAGCAGTGAGAGACAGAGGGGTTACGAGCAGTACTTC. Its protein product is CASSERQRGYEQYF.